One sample yielded the 19 T cell receptor beta chains listed below, sequenced in a study of blood T cells in healthy people across ages. The authors ran a second PCR of roughly 6 to 12 cycles using a sample-barcoded 5' primer and a J-beta primer mix. TCRdb recomputed calls from the 5' RACE reads with MiXCR, one row per CDR3 protein. Of about 1.4 million distinct CDR3 sequences in the sample, approximately 59% are singletons; the top ten hold about 6.7%. Sequencing used blood. The receptor set was obtained from a man between 18 and 35 years old in good health.

The rearrangement joins TRBV7-9 to TRBJ1-2; no definite D call. The CDR3 has 14 amino acids. Germline V gene sequence: CDR1 SEHNR, CDR2 FQNEAQ (reference sequence). V lost 1 base, J lost 2 bases, and 8 bases lay in between. The CDR3 protein is CASSLVGRNYGYTF. The CDR3 DNA follows: TGTGCCAGCAGCTTAGTCGGCAGAAACTATGGCTACACCTTC.

The chain uses TRBV4-3 and TRBJ2-7, with 9 bases identical to TRBD1. Judging by the DNA end, TRBJ2-5 fits better; the J call may be wrong. From germline, CDR1 is LGHNA and CDR2 YSLEER. The CDR3 length is 15 residues. The chain's CDR3 is CASSQGGQGPETQYF. The CDR3 DNA is TGCGCCAGCAGCCAAGGGGGACAGGGTCCGGAGACCCAGTACTTC.

V usage is TRBV5-1 and J usage is TRBJ2-7; 10 positions match TRBD1. The V segment lost 2 bases and the J segment 3 bases; nucleotides outside the gene matches: 8. The CDR3 consists of 16 residues. The germline V gene encodes CDR1 SGHRS and CDR2 YFSETQ. The CDR3 nucleotides read TGCGCCAGCAGCTTATCCCCTGGGACAGGGGACTACGAGCAGTACTTC. Its protein is CASSLSPGTGDYEQYF.

This clonotype has more than one count but fewer than ten. The genes are TRBV15 and TRBJ2-3; D uncertain. Germline CDR1 reads LNHNV; CDR2 reads YYDKDF (reference sequence). Trimming left V 0 bases short and J 10 bases short, with 14 bases between. CDR3 length equals 14 residues. Written as DNA, the CDR3 is TGTGCCACCAGCAGAGATCTCCAAGCCCTAGCGCAGTATTTT. The encoded protein is CATSRDLQALAQYF.

This clonotype was observed a few times. V and J are TRBV6-2 or TRBV6-3 and TRBJ2-1; D gene ambiguous. CDR3 size: 12 residues. V dropped 6 bases and J dropped 10 bases, with 13 bases sitting between them. Germline-derived CDR1 and CDR2 are MNHEY and SVGEGT. The CDR3 region is CASSLTVREQFF. CDR3 bases: TGTGCCAGCAGCCTGACGGTACGGGAGCAGTTCTTC.

V gene TRBV5-1 combines with J gene TRBJ2-5; TRBD2 might be the D (6 bases). Germline V lookup: CDR1 SGHRS, CDR2 YFSETQ. CDR3 length equals 16 residues. The V gene lost 3 bases and the J gene lost 2 bases, with 17 bases spanning the gap. CDR3 amino acids: CASSWGYAGRQETQYF. Here the CDR3 DNA reads TGCGCCAGCAGCTGGGGTTACGCGGGGAGACAAGAGACCCAGTACTTC. Filled out from reference TRBV5-1 and TRBJ2-5, the complete variable domain reads KAGVTQTPRYLIKTRGQQVTLSCSPISGHRSVSWYQQTPGQGLQFLFEYFSETQRNKGNFPGRFSGRQFSNSRSEMNVSTLELGDSALYLCASSWGYAGRQETQYFGPGTRLLVL.

This sequence joins TRBV4-3 and TRBJ1-2; no firm D call. The length of the CDR3 is 14 residues. Trimming pared 4 bases from V and 7 bases from J, leaving 16 bases between. Germline CDR1 LGHNA, CDR2 YSLEER. The CDR3 loop reads CASSPNLGDAGYTF. CDR3 DNA sequence: TGCGCCAGCAGCCCGAATCTCGGGGATGCTGGCTACACCTTC.

This chain connects TRBV27 to TRBJ2-5; 11 nucleotides agree with TRBD2. CDR3 length: 16 residues. Germline CDR1 reads MNHEY; CDR2 reads SMNVEV (reference sequence). The trim removed 2 bases at V and 4 bases at J, leaving 6 bases unmatched. The chain's CDR3 is CASSLLAGGEGETQYF. CDR3 nucleotides: TGTGCCAGCAGTTTACTAGCGGGGGGAGAGGGAGAGACCCAGTACTTC.

The genes are TRBV20-1 and TRBJ2-1; D might be TRBD2 (5 bases). CDR1 and CDR2 (germline): DFQATT, SNEGSKA (reference sequence). V dropped 5 bases and J dropped 9 bases, with 11 bases sitting between them. CDR3 length equals 11 residues. CDR3 DNA sequence: TGCAGTGCTGGTAGCGTGGGTGAGCAGTTCTTC. Residues: CSAGSVGEQFF.

V is TRBV20-1 and J is TRBJ2-7; D perhaps matches TRBD1 (6 bases). V was clipped by 8 bases and J by 2 bases, with 16 bases between them. CDR1 DFQATT and CDR2 SNEGSKA come from the germline V gene (reference sequence). This CDR3 has 13 amino acids. In DNA form, the CDR3 reads TGCAGTACCGACAGGTCTCCAACCTACGAGCAGTACTTC. As protein: CSTDRSPTYEQYF.

This chain links TRBV4-1 with TRBJ1-1; D is unclear. Trimming took 0 bases from V and 1 from J, leaving 18 bases between them. This CDR3 is built from 18 residues. Germline V gene data show CDR1 as MGHRA and CDR2 as YSYEKL. For the CDR3, the DNA is TGCGCCAGCAGCCAAGATGCCCCCGGCCCCCGCAGGAACACTGAAGCTTTCTTT. This codes for CASSQDAPGPRRNTEAFF.

The gene calls are TRBV27 and TRBJ2-5, with 9 bases matching TRBD1. The V segment lost 4 bases and the J segment 2 bases; nucleotides outside the gene matches: 8. This CDR3 has 16 amino acids. The V gene's germline CDR1 is MNHEY and CDR2 SMNVEV (reference sequence). CDR3 DNA: TGTGCCAGCAGTTCGGGTGCGGGACAGGGACAAGAGACCCAGTACTTC. Translating gives CASSSGAGQGQETQYF.

The V gene is TRBV3-1, the J gene TRBJ2-1; 7 bases are shared with TRBD1. Germline-derived CDR1 and CDR2 are LGHDT and YNNKEL (reference sequence). V lost 1 base to trimming and J lost 5 bases; unmatched junction nucleotides: 11. The CDR3 consists of 17 residues. For the CDR3, the DNA is TGTGCCAGCAGCCAAGTCGGAAAGGACAGGTATCACAATGAGCAGTTCTTC. This sequence encodes CASSQVGKDRYHNEQFF.

The chain employs TRBV5-1 and TRBJ1-2, with D uncertain. This CDR3 contains 15 residues. Trimming stripped 0 bases from V and 7 bases from J, with 16 bases between. Per the germline V gene, CDR1 is SGHRS and CDR2 is YFSETQ. The CDR3 nucleotides are TGCGCCAGCAGCTTGGAAGGGCACGCGTTCTCTGGCTACACCTTC. Translation gives CASSLEGHAFSGYTF.

V and J are TRBV12-3 or TRBV12-4 and TRBJ2-1; D not certain. Trimming took 3 bases from V and 9 from J, leaving 12 bases between them. The CDR3 spans 13 residues. CDR3 in DNA: TGTGCCAGCAGTTTCCAGCGATTTGGTGAGCAGTTCTTC. Translating gives CASSFQRFGEQFF.

V is TRBV6-2 or TRBV6-3 and J is TRBJ2-1; D gene ambiguous. The CDR3 runs to 12 residues. Trimming took 2 bases from V and 5 from J, leaving 4 bases between them. The V gene's germline CDR1 is MNHEY and CDR2 SVGEGT. This chain's CDR3 is CASSYVNNEQFF. CDR3 sequence (DNA): TGTGCCAGCAGTTACGTGAACAATGAGCAGTTCTTC.

This rearrangement joins TRBV7-9 to TRBJ2-1, with D maybe TRBD2 (7 bases). CDR1 is SEHNR and CDR2 is FQNEAQ in the germline V gene (reference sequence). V lost 5 bases, J lost 7 bases, and 18 bases lay in between. The CDR3 is 15 residues long. CDR3 coding DNA: TGTGCCAGCAGCCCCTCCCGGGGGGCGGGGAATGAGCAGTTCTTC. Its protein is CASSPSRGAGNEQFF.

The sample holds one count of this clonotype. V gene TRBV7-2 combines with J gene TRBJ2-3; tentatively, D is TRBD1 (7 bases). CDR1 and CDR2 from the germline V gene are SGHTA and FQGNSA. This CDR3 region has 17 residues. V was cut by 6 bases and J by 0 bases, with 19 bases left in between. For the CDR3, the DNA is TGTGCCAGCAGACGCGGGACAGCCTTTTCTAGCACAGATACGCAGTATTTT. This encodes CASRRGTAFSSTDTQYF. The variable domain in full, completed from reference TRBV7-2 and TRBJ2-3, reads GAGVSQSPSNKVTEKGKDVELRCDPISGHTALYWYRQSLGQGLEFLIYFQGNSAPDKSGLPSDRFSAERTGGSVSTLTIQRTQQEDSAVYLCASRRGTAFSSTDTQYFGPGTRLTVL.

This clonotype was seen more than once but under ten times. The rearrangement uses TRBV4-1 and TRBJ2-7; D ambiguous. The germline gives CDR1 MGHRA, CDR2 YSYEKL. Trimming took 0 bases from V and 7 from J, leaving 7 bases between them. This CDR3 is built from 12 residues. CDR3 in DNA: TGCGCCAGCAGCCAAGATAGGCGGGAGCAGTACTTC. Its protein product is CASSQDRREQYF.